Each of the 32 T cell receptor beta chains below was sequenced from the same sample in a study of T cell responses to AZD1222 COVID-19 vaccine. TCRdb's copy holds only in-frame clones and misses some; the assay was immunoSEQ multiplex PCR. Among 140,000 or so clones, around 84% were seen once, and the ten largest hold around 5%. The sample was peripheral blood, taken 28 days after the second AZD1222 dose. The receptors come from an adult who received the AZD1222 COVID-19 vaccine.

V is TRBV6-1 and J is TRBJ1-1; D call uncertain. There are 15 residues in the CDR3. Germline V gene sequence: CDR1 MNHNS, CDR2 SASEGT. V was clipped by 0 bases and J by 1 base, with 9 bases between them. Written as DNA, the CDR3 is TGTGCCAGCAGTGAAGCGCTTCTGGCGAACACTGAAGCTTTCTTT. It encodes CASSEALLANTEAFF.

This clone was seen only once. This chain joins TRBV7-8 and TRBJ2-5, with D perhaps matching TRBD1 (6 bases). Trimming removed 3 bases from V and 5 bases from J, with 13 bases in between. Germline CDR1 is SGHVS and CDR2 is FQNEAQ. This CDR3 spans 14 amino acids. In DNA, the CDR3 is TGTGCCAGCAGCTTGGGGGCCCGAGTGGAGACCCAGTACTTC. Its translation is CASSLGARVETQYF.

The chain uses TRBV3-1 (or the pseudogene TRBV3-2) and TRBJ2-7; no reliable D call. The germline gives CDR1 LGHDT, CDR2 YNNKEL (reference sequence). V lost 0 bases to trimming and J lost 4 bases, with 10 bases between them. This CDR3 is 14 amino acids long. Here the CDR3 reads CASSQENKPYEQYF. CDR3 coding DNA: TGTGCCAGCAGCCAAGAAAACAAGCCATACGAGCAGTACTTC.

The genes are TRBV7-2 and TRBJ2-5; D uncertain. V dropped 2 bases and J dropped 4 bases, with 8 bases sitting between them. The CDR3 is made up of 13 amino acids. Germline V CDR1 and CDR2: SGHTA, FQGNSA. CDR3 residues: CASSLRPGETQYF. As DNA, the CDR3 is TGTGCCAGCAGCTTACGGCCAGGAGAGACCCAGTACTTC.

The chain has TRBV28 and TRBJ1-4; 7 bases map to TRBD1. The CDR3 consists of 17 residues. Trimming took 4 bases from V and 0 from J; bases not matched to a gene: 8. Germline CDR1 is MDHEN and CDR2 is SYDVKM. The CDR3 protein is CASSWEQGETTNEKLFF. CDR3 sequence (DNA): TGTGCCAGCAGTTGGGAGCAGGGGGAAACAACTAATGAAAAACTGTTTTTT. The entire variable domain, with the rest obtained from reference TRBV28 and TRBJ1-4, is as follows: DVKVTQSSRYLVKRTGEKVFLECVQDMDHENMFWYRQDPGLGLRLIYFSYDVKMKEKGDIPEGYSVSREKKERFSLILESASTNQTSMYLCASSWEQGETTNEKLFFGSGTQLSVL.

The genes are TRBV18 and TRBJ2-7; 9 bases fit TRBD1. This CDR3 comprises 16 residues. CDR1 and CDR2 from the germline V gene are KGHSH and LQKENI. V was clipped by 1 base and J by 4 bases; unmatched bases: 8. The CDR3 DNA sequence: TGTGCCAGCTCACCACTACCGGGACAGGGAGGTTACGAGCAGTACTTC. It encodes CASSPLPGQGGYEQYF.

This chain uses TRBV28 with TRBJ1-2; possibly TRBD1 for D (6 bases). V shed 5 bases and J shed 3 bases, with 19 bases lying between them. The CDR3 has 16 residues. In germline, CDR1 is MDHEN, CDR2 SYDVKM. For the CDR3, the DNA is TGTGCCAGCAGTAATTCCGAGGGGGGGGTTCACTATGGCTACACCTTC. Encoded protein: CASSNSEGGVHYGYTF.

The chain is built from TRBV6-5 and TRBJ1-5; D is possibly TRBD1 (5 bases). Germline-derived CDR1 and CDR2 are MNHEY and SVGAGI. Deletions cut 8 bases from V and 0 bases from J, with 11 bases between. CDR3 size: 14 residues. The DNA of the CDR3 is TGTGCCAGCGAGGGCGGACATAGCAATCAGCCCCAGCATTTT. Translating gives CASEGGHSNQPQHF.

The V and J genes are TRBV4-1 and TRBJ1-1; possibly TRBD1 for D (5 bases). CDR3 length equals 12 residues. V gave up 5 bases and J gave up 6 bases, with 10 bases separating them. Germline CDR1 reads MGHRA; CDR2 reads YSYEKL. As DNA, the CDR3 is TGCGCCAGCAGCTCCGGGACTTCTGAAGCTTTCTTT. Translating it yields CASSSGTSEAFF.

The rearrangement joins TRBV27 to TRBJ2-3; 10 bases are shared with TRBD2. The germline gives CDR1 MNHEY, CDR2 SMNVEV (reference sequence). This CDR3 spans 15 amino acids. The V gene end was trimmed by 6 bases and the J gene end by 5 bases; junction bases not matched to a gene: 8. CDR3 region: CASRPSRLAGDTQYF. DNA for the CDR3: TGTGCCAGCAGACCCTCCAGACTAGCGGGAGATACGCAGTATTTT.

The chain employs TRBV10-3 and TRBJ1-1; a weak D match, TRBD1 (6 bases). The CDR3 is made up of 16 amino acids. V was pared by 6 bases and J by 0 bases, with 17 bases between. The germline V gene encodes CDR1 ENHRY and CDR2 SYGVKD. The CDR3 loop reads CAIRDTGPPMNTEAFF. For the CDR3, the DNA is TGTGCCATCAGAGATACAGGGCCACCTATGAACACTGAAGCTTTCTTT.

This clone turned up a few times. This chain uses TRBV18 with TRBJ2-1; 7 bases fit TRBD1. The CDR3 covers 14 residues. In germline, CDR1 is KGHSH, CDR2 LQKENI. V lost 6 bases and J lost 10; bases outside the gene matches: 12. The CDR3 bases are TGTGCCAGCTCTCCTCCTTCTAGGGGGCAAGAGCAGTTCTTC. Protein: CASSPPSRGQEQFF.

V is TRBV27 and J is TRBJ1-3; TRBD1 might be the D (5 bases). The V end was cut by 0 bases, the J end by 4 bases, with 13 bases between. Germline-derived CDR1 and CDR2 are MNHEY and SMNVEV (reference sequence). This CDR3 has 16 residues. Written as DNA, the CDR3 is TGTGCCAGCAGTTTATCAGGGGCAACGAGGGGAAACACCATATATTTT. It translates to CASSLSGATRGNTIYF.

V is TRBV3-1 (or the pseudogene TRBV3-2) and J is TRBJ1-6, with D possibly being TRBD1 (6 bases). The CDR3 consists of 17 residues. V was clipped by 1 base and J by 9 bases, with 19 bases between them. Per the germline V gene, CDR1 is LGHDT and CDR2 is YNNKEL (reference sequence). The CDR3 sequence is CASSQVTGPWVGSPLHF. CDR3 DNA sequence: TGTGCCAGCAGCCAAGTGACAGGCCCTTGGGTAGGTTCACCCCTCCACTTT.

The chain uses TRBV28 and TRBJ2-2; the D gene is possibly TRBD2 (6 bases). Per the germline V gene, CDR1 is MDHEN and CDR2 is SYDVKM. Trimming stripped 10 bases from V and 6 bases from J, with 18 bases between. CDR3 length equals 14 residues. The CDR3 sequence: CATPSPTSPGELFF. The CDR3 nucleotides read TGTGCCACCCCCTCCCCCACTAGCCCCGGGGAGCTGTTTTTT.

This clone was observed once. The rearrangement joins TRBV10-1 to TRBJ2-3, with D unclear. The CDR3 runs 15 residues. Germline loops: CDR1 WNHNN, CDR2 SYGVQD (reference sequence). Trimming shortened V by 0 bases and J by 3 bases, and 10 bases separated the two germline ends. In nucleotides, the CDR3 is TGCGCCAGCAGTGAGTCCGTCGTGGAGACAGATACGCAGTATTTT. It yields the protein CASSESVVETDTQYF.

This clone was recorded a few times. The chain combines TRBV29-1 with TRBJ1-6; D is perhaps TRBD1 (5 bases). This CDR3 is built from 12 residues. Trimming removed 6 bases at V and 12 bases at J, with 15 bases between. Germline V CDR1 and CDR2: SQVTM, ANQGSEA. The CDR3 protein is CSVGQGGGPLHF. The CDR3 nucleotides are TGCAGCGTCGGGCAGGGCGGAGGACCCCTCCACTTT. Filled out from reference TRBV29-1 and TRBJ1-6, the complete variable domain reads SAVISQKPSRDICQRGTSLTIQCQVDSQVTMMFWYRQQPGQSLTLIATANQGSEATYESGFVIDKFPISRPNLTFSTLTVSNMSPEDSSIYLCSVGQGGGPLHFGNGTRLTVT.

The chain has TRBV11-2 and TRBJ1-6; D is possibly TRBD1 (6 bases). Trimming removed 5 bases at V and 7 bases at J, with 12 bases between. The CDR3 is made up of 14 amino acids. Germline loops: CDR1 SGHAT, CDR2 FQNNGV. The CDR3 coding sequence is TGTGCCAGCAGCGTTACAGGGTACAATTCACCCCTCCACTTT. Its translation is CASSVTGYNSPLHF. The full variable domain, in which reference TRBV11-2 and TRBJ1-6 provide the parts outside the CDR3, is EAGVAQSPRYKIIEKRQSVAFWCNPISGHATLYWYQQILGQGPKLLIQFQNNGVVDDSQLPKDRFSAERLKGVDSTLKIQPAKLEDSAVYLCASSVTGYNSPLHFGNGTRLTVT.

The chain has TRBV5-5 and TRBJ2-7; TRBD1 agrees at 7 bases. J gave up 6 bases and V 2 bases, and 2 bases lay outside the gene matches. Germline loops: CDR1 SGHKS, CDR2 YYEKEE (reference sequence). This CDR3 contains 12 residues. CDR3 coding DNA: TGTGCCAGCAGCTTAGGGGGCAGCGAGCAGTACTTC. This encodes CASSLGGSEQYF.

On this clone: Other DNA sequences in the sample encode the same CDR3. The chain employs TRBV19 and TRBJ2-3, with unresolved D. The length of the CDR3 is 12 residues. Deletions cut 3 bases from V and 6 bases from J, with 7 bases between. Looked up from germline, CDR1 is LNHDA and CDR2 is SQIVND (reference sequence). CDR3: CASSIVGDTQYF. Here the CDR3 DNA reads TGTGCCAGTAGTATCGTGGGTGATACGCAGTATTTT.

This chain connects TRBV29-1 to TRBJ1-2, with 7 bases fitting TRBD1. The ends lost 7 bases at V and 3 bases at J; junction bases unmatched: 8. The CDR3 has 13 residues. Germline values: CDR1 SQVTM, CDR2 ANQGSEA. Written as DNA, the CDR3 is TGCAGCGCTGCTCAGGGGGGGGACTATGGCTACACCTTC. It yields the protein CSAAQGGDYGYTF.

This chain joins TRBV28 and TRBJ1-2, with D uncertain. V dropped 6 bases and J dropped 3 bases, with 11 bases sitting between them. The germline gives CDR1 MDHEN, CDR2 SYDVKM. CDR3 length: 13 amino acids. The CDR3 DNA is TGTGCCAGCAGGGGGTTGATGGACTATGGCTACACCTTC. Protein: CASRGLMDYGYTF.

This rearrangement joins TRBV7-2 to TRBJ2-2; perhaps TRBD2 as D (6 bases). The germline V and J ends were trimmed by 5 bases and 3 bases, with 13 bases remaining between them. The V gene's germline CDR1 is SGHTA and CDR2 FQGNSA. This CDR3 spans 15 amino acids. The CDR3 spells CASSGTYTDTGELFF. The CDR3 DNA is TGTGCCAGCAGCGGGACTTACACTGACACCGGGGAGCTGTTTTTT.

This clone was detected only once. This chain links TRBV30 with TRBJ1-1; D uncertain. The V end lost 0 bases, the J end lost 0 bases, and 8 bases lay between the germline ends. The CDR3 is 14 amino acids. CDR1 and CDR2 from the germline V gene are GTSNPN and SVGIG (reference sequence). The CDR3, as DNA: TGTGCCTGGAGTGTAAGCGTCATGAACACTGAAGCTTTCTTT. This translates into CAWSVSVMNTEAFF.

The V call is TRBV14, the J call TRBJ1-2; 8 bases agree with TRBD1. V was pared by 4 bases and J by 7 bases, with 5 bases of the junction left unmatched. CDR3 length: 13 residues. CDR1 and CDR2 from the germline V gene are SGHDN and FVKESK. The CDR3 is CASSPDRVSGYTF. The CDR3, as DNA: TGTGCCAGCAGCCCGGACAGGGTCAGTGGCTACACCTTC. The full variable domain, rest sourced from reference TRBV14 and TRBJ1-2, is EAGVTQFPSHSVIEKGQTVTLRCDPISGHDNLYWYRRVMGKEIKFLLHFVKESKQDESGMPNNRFLAERTGGTYSTLKVQPAELEDSGVYFCASSPDRVSGYTFGSGTRLTVV.

The chain employs TRBV5-4 and TRBJ2-7; 8 nucleotides line up with TRBD1. The germline CDR1 and CDR2 sequences are SGHNT and YYREEE (reference sequence). The CDR3 runs 17 residues. J gave up 7 bases and V 4 bases, and 19 bases lay outside the gene matches. In DNA form, the CDR3 reads TGTGCCAGCAGCGGTAACTCCCCAGGGGGCTCCGCGGGGGAGCAGTACTTC. The encoded protein is CASSGNSPGGSAGEQYF. The full variable domain, in which reference TRBV5-4 and TRBJ2-7 provide the parts outside the CDR3, is ETGVTQSPTHLIKTRGQQVTLRCSSQSGHNTVSWYQQALGQGPQFIFQYYREEENGRGNFPPRFSGLQFPNYSSELNVNALELDDSALYLCASSGNSPGGSAGEQYFGPGTRLTVT.

The chain joins TRBV7-9 to TRBJ1-4, with TRBD1 matching over 9 bases. V shed 5 bases and J 10 bases; nucleotides not matched to a gene: 8. Per the germline V gene, CDR1 is SEHNR and CDR2 is FQNEAQ (reference sequence). The CDR3 is 14 residues long. This chain's CDR3 is CASSATGGIGKLFF. CDR3 coding DNA: TGTGCCAGCAGCGCTACAGGGGGCATTGGAAAACTGTTTTTT.

The rearrangement joins TRBV12-5 to TRBJ2-1; 7 positions match TRBD2. Germline-derived CDR1 and CDR2 are LGHNT and FRNRAP. Trimming took 1 base from V and 0 from J; bases not matched to a gene: 0. The CDR3 extends over 15 amino acids. In DNA form, the CDR3 reads TGTGCTAGTGGTTTGGGCGGGAGCTCCTACAATGAGCAGTTCTTC. This translates into CASGLGGSSYNEQFF.

This clone was seen more than once but under ten times. The V call is TRBV4-1, the J call TRBJ1-6; D not certain. This CDR3 has 16 amino acids. Germline V CDR1 and CDR2: MGHRA, YSYEKL. V dropped 4 bases and J dropped 10 bases, with 20 bases sitting between them. In nucleotides, the CDR3 is TGCGCCAGCAGCCCGCGCGTTGGCACGATAAGCTCACCCCTCCACTTT. Protein product: CASSPRVGTISSPLHF.

The J gene is TRBJ2-3, the V gene TRBV29-1, with 7 bases fitting TRBD2. Germline lookup yields CDR1 SQVTM and CDR2 ANQGSEA. V lost 7 bases to trimming and J lost 2 bases; unmatched junction nucleotides: 9. CDR3 length: 14 residues. The DNA of the CDR3 is TGCAGCGCAAGACCCGGGACTAACACAGATACGCAGTATTTT. Amino acids: CSARPGTNTDTQYF.

This sequence joins TRBV29-1 and TRBJ1-2; 9 bases agree with TRBD1. The V and J ends lost 4 bases and 10 bases, in that order; junction bases with no gene match: 7. CDR3 length: 12 residues. Germline CDR1 is SQVTM and CDR2 is ANQGSEA. CDR3 in amino acids: CSVANWDRVYTF. DNA for the CDR3: TGCAGCGTTGCGAACTGGGACAGGGTCTACACCTTC.

This chain connects TRBV6-5 to TRBJ2-1, with D hard to call. CDR1 MNHEY and CDR2 SVGAGI come from the germline V gene. The CDR3 has 14 amino acids. V was pared by 8 bases and J by 0 bases, with 11 bases between. CDR3 in DNA: TGTGCCAGCGCTCCCACGGTCTCCTACAATGAGCAGTTCTTC. Amino acid sequence: CASAPTVSYNEQFF.